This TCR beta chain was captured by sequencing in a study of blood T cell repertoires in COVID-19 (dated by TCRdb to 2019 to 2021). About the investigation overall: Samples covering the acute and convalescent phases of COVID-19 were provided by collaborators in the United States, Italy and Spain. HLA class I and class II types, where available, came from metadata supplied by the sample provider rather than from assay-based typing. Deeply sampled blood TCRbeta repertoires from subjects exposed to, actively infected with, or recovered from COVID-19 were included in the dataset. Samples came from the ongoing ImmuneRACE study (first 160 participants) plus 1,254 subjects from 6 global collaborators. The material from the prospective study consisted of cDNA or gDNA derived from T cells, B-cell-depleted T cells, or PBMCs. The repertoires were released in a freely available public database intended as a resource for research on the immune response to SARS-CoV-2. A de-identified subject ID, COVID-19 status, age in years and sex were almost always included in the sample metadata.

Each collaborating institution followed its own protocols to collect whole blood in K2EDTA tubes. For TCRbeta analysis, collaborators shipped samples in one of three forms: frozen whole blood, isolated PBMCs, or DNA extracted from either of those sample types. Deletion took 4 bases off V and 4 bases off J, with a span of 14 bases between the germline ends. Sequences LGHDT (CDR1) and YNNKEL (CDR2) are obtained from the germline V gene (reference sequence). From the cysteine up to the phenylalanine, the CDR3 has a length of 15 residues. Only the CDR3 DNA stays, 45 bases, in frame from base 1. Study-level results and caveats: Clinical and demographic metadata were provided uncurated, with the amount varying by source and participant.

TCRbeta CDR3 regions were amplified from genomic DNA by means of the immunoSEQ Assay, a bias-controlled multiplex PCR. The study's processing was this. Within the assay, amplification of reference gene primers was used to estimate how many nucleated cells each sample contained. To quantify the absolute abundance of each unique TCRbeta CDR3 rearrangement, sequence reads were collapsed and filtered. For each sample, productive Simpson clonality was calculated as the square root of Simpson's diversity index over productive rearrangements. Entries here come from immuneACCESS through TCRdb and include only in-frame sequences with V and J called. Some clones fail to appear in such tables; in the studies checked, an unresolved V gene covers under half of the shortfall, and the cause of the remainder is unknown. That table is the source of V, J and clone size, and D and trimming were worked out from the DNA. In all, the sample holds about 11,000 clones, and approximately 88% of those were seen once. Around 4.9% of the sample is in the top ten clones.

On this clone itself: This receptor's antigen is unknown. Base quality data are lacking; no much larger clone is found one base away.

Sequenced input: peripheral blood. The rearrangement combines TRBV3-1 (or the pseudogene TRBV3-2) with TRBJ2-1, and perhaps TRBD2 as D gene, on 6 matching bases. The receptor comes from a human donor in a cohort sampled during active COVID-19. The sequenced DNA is TGTGCCAGCAGCCCGACAATGGAGGGTTACAATGAGCAGTTCTTC. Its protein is CASSPTMEGYNEQFF.